This T cell receptor (beta chain) is from a study of cytomegalovirus exposure and HLA in healthy donors. Study results and caveats: It was likely that a cluster of highly shared sequence variants was a sequencing artifact.

The CDR3 consists of 16 residues. Trimming left V 0 bases short and J 1 base short, with 12 bases between. Germline V CDR1 and CDR2: ENHRY, SYGVKD. Note on this clone: Its antigen is still unknown.

The PCR was carried out with 60 Vbeta primers and 13 Jbeta primers. Assay: immunoSEQ multiplex PCR; the TCRdb copy retains only in-frame clones and omits some. The data contain around 160,000 clones, over 70% of them singletons. The receptor's source is a woman between 40 and 50 years old in good health and CMV-seropositive. Sequenced: PBMCs. V gene TRBV10-3 combines with J gene TRBJ2-5; TRBD2 is a possible D gene (6 bases). The CDR3 DNA follows: TGTGCCATCAGTGAGTCGTGGGCGGGACGCCAAGAGACCCAGTACTTC. This sequence encodes CAISESWAGRQETQYF.